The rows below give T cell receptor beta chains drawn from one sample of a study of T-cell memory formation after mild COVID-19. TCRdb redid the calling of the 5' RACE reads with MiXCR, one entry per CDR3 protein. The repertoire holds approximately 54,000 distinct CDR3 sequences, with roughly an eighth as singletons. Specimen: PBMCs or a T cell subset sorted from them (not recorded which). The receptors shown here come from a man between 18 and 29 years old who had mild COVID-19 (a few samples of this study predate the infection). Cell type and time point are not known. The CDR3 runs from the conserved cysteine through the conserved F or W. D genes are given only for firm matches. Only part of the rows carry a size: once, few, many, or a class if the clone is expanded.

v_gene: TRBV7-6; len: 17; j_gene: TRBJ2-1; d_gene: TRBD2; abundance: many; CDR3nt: TGTGCCAGCAGCTTAGGGTCCTCTAGCGGGTGGTACAATGAGCAGTTCTTC; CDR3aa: CASSLGSSSGWYNEQFF
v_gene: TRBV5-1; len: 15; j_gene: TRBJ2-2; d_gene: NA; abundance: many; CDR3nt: TGCGCCAGCAGCTTGGCGGGACCCAAATCCGGGGAGCTGTTTTTT; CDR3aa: CASSLAGPKSGELFF
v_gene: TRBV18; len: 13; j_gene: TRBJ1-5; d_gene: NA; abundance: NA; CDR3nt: TGTGCCAGCTCACCGGGGGAGGGCCAGCCCCAGCATTTT; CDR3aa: CASSPGEGQPQHF
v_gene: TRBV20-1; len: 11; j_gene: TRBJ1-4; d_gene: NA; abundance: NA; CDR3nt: TGCAGTGCTAGACCGGGAGACAAACTGTTTTTT; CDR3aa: CSARPGDKLFF
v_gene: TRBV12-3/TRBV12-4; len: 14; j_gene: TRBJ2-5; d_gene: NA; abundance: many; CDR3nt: TGTGCCAGCAGTTCACAGGGGGGGCTGGAGACCCAGTACTTC; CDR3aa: CASSSQGGLETQYF
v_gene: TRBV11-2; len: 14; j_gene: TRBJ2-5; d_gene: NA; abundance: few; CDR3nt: TGTGCCAGCACCCCCCGGGGGTCGGGCGAGACCCAGTACTTC; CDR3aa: CASTPRGSGETQYF
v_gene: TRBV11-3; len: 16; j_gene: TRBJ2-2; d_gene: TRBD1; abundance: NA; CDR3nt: TGTGCCAGCAGCCTAAGGAGGACAGGGTACACCGGGGAGCTGTTTTTT; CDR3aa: CASSLRRTGYTGELFF
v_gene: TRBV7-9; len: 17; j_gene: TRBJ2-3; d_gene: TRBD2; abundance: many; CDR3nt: TGTGCCAGCAGCTTAGGCCTGACTAGCGGGGCCACAGATACGCAGTATTTT; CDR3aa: CASSLGLTSGATDTQYF
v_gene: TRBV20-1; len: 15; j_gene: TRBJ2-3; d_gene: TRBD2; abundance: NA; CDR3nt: TGCAGTGCTGGACAGATCGGCGGGGGGGCAGATACGCAGTATTTT; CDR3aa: CSAGQIGGGADTQYF
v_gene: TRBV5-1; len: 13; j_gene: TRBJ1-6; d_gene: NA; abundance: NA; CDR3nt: TGCGCCAGCTCTTTCGGTGTAGGTTCACCCCTCCACTTT; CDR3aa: CASSFGVGSPLHF
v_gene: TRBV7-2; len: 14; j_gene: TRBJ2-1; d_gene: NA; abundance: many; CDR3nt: TGTGCCAGCAGCTTAGTACAGGGTTGGGATGAGCAGTTCTTC; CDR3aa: CASSLVQGWDEQFF
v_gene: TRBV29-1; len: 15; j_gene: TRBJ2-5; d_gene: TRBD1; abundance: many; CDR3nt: TGCAGCGTTGAAGATACAGGGGGAGTTGTGGAGACCCAGTACTTC; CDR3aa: CSVEDTGGVVETQYF
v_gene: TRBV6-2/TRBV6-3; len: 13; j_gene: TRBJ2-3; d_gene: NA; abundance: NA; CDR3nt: TGTGCCCTCAGAGGGGTCGGGACAGATACGCAGTATTTT; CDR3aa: CALRGVGTDTQYF
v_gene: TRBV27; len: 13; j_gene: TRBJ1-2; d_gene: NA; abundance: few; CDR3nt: TGTGCCAGCAGTTTCAAAGTTAACTATGGCTACACCTTC; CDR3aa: CASSFKVNYGYTF
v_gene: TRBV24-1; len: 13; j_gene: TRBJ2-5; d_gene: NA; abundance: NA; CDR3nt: TGTGCCACCAGTGATTGGGGGGAGGAGACCCAGTACTTC; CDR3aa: CATSDWGEETQYF
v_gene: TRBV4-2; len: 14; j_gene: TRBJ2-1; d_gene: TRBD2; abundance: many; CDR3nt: TGTGCCAGCAGCCAGGAGACTAGCGGCAATGAGCAGTTCTTC; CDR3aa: CASSQETSGNEQFF
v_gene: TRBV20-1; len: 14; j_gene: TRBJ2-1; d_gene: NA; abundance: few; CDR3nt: TGCAGTGCTAGAGTAGGGACTCACTACAATGAGCAGTTCTTC; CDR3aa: CSARVGTHYNEQFF
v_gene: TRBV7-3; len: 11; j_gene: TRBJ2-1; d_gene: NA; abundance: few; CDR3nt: TGTGCCAGCAGCTTAAATGGTGAGCAGTTCTTC; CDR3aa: CASSLNGEQFF
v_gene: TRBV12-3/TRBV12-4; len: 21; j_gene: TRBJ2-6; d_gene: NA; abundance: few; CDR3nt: TGTGCCAGCAGTTTAGTTCGCGTTCGGGGGACAGCGGTCTCTGGGGCCAACGTCCTGACTTTC; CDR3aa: CASSLVRVRGTAVSGANVLTF
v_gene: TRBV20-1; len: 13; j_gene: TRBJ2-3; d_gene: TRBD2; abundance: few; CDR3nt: TGCAGTGCTCAGCGGGGGGCCACAGATACGCAGTATTTT; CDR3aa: CSAQRGATDTQYF
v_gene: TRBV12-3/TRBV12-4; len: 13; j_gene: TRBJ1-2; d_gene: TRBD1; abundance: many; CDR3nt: TGTGCCAGCACCCGGACAGGGGGCTATGGCTACACCTTC; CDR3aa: CASTRTGGYGYTF
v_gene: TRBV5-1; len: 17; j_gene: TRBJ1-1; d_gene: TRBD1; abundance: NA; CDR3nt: TGCGCCAGCAGCTTGTACGGGACAGGGGACCTGGGCACTGAAGCTTTCTTT; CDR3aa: CASSLYGTGDLGTEAFF
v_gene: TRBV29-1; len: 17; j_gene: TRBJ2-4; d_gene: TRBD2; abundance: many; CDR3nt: TGCAGCGTTGAAGATCCACGGCGGGGGGAGGCCAAAAACATTCAGTACTTC; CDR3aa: CSVEDPRRGEAKNIQYF
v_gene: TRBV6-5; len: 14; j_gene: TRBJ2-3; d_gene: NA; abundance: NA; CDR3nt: TGTGCCAGCAGCCCATGGACTAGCACAGATACGCAGTATTTT; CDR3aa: CASSPWTSTDTQYF
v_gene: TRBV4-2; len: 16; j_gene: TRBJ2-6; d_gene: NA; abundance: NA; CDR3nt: TGTGCCAGCAGCCAAGATGAATCCGGAGGGGCCAACGTCCTGACTTTC; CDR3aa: CASSQDESGGANVLTF
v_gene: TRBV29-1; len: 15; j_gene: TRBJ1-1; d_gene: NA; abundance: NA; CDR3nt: TGCAGCGTTGCTCGTACCGTGGACATGAACACTGAAGCTTTCTTT; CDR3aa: CSVARTVDMNTEAFF
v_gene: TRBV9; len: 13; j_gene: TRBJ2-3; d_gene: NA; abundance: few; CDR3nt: TGTGCCAGCAGGGGGGAGGGCACAGATACGCAGTATTTT; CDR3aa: CASRGEGTDTQYF
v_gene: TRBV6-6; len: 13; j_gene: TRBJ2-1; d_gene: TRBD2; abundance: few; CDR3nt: TGTGCCAGCAGTGGGACTAGTGGTAATGAGCAGTTCTTC; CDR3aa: CASSGTSGNEQFF
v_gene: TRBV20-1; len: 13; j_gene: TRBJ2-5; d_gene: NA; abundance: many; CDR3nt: TGCAGTGCTAGAGCGGCTTTCCAAGAGACCCAGTACTTC; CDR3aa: CSARAAFQETQYF
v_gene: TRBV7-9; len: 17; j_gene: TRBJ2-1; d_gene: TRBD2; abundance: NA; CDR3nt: TGTGCCAGCAGCCTCAAGGGGGGACTAGTGACCTACAATGAGCAGTTCTTC; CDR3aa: CASSLKGGLVTYNEQFF
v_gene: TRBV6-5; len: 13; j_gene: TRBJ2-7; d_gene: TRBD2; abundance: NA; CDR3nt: TGTGCCAGCAGCCTAAGCGGGGAGATCGAGCAGTACTTC; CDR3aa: CASSLSGEIEQYF
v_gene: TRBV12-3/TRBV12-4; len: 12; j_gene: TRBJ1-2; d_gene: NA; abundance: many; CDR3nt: TGTGCCAGCAGGAACAGGAGTTATGGCTACACCTTC; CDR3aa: CASRNRSYGYTF
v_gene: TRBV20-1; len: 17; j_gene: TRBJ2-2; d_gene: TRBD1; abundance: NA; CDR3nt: TGCAGTGCTAAAGGACAGGGGGCCTCTTCGAACACCGGGGAGCTGTTTTTT; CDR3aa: CSAKGQGASSNTGELFF
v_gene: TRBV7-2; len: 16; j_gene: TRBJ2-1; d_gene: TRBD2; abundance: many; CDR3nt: TGTGCCAGCAGCTTTGGGGAAGCGGGAGCCTACAATGAGCAGTTCTTC; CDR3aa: CASSFGEAGAYNEQFF
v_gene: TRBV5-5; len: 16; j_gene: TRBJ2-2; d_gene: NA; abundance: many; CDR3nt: TGTGCCAGCAGCTCCGCGAGGGTCGCGAACACCGGGGAGCTGTTTTTT; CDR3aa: CASSSARVANTGELFF
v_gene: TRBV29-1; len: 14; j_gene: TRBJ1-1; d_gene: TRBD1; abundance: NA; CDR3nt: TGCAGCACCATACAGGGGGCCGAGAACACTGAAGCTTTCTTT; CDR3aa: CSTIQGAENTEAFF
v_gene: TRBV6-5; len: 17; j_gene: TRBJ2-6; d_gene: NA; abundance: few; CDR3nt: TGTGCCAGCAGTTACTCTCCCTCTTACTCTGGGGCCAACGTCCTGACTTTC; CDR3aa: CASSYSPSYSGANVLTF
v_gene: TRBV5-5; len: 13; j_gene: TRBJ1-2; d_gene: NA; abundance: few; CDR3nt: TGTGCCAGCAGCTTGGTGGGTAGCTATGGCTACACCTTC; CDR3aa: CASSLVGSYGYTF
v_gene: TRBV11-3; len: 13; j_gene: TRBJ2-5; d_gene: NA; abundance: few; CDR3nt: TGTGCCAGCAGCTTAGGAAATACGGAGACCCAGTACTTC; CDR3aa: CASSLGNTETQYF
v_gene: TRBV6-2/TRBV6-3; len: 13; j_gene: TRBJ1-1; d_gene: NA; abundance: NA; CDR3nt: TGTGCCAGCAGTTACTCGAGGGCGTCGACAGTTTTCTTT; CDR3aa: CASSYSRASTVFF
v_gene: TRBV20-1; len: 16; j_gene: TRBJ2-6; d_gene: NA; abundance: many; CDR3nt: TGCAGTGCTAGAGTTCAGGGAGCCCCTGGGGCCAACGTCCTGACTTTC; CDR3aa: CSARVQGAPGANVLTF
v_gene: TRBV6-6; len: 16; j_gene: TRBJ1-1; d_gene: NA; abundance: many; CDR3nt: TGTGCCAGCAGTCGGGAGACAGCGAAGAATGGGGCTGAAGCTTTCTTT; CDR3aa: CASSRETAKNGAEAFF
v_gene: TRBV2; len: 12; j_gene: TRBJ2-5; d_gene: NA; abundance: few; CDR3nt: TGTGCCAGCAGAAAGGAAGAAGAGACCCAGTACTTC; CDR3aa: CASRKEEETQYF
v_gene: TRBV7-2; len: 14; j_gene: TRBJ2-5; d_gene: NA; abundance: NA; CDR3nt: TGTGCCAGCAGCCGTTCGTGGGGCCAAGAGACCCAGTACTTC; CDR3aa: CASSRSWGQETQYF
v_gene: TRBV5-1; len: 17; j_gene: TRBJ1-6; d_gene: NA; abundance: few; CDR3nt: TGCGCCAGCAGCCCGGCCTCGGGGAGCGACTATAATTCACCCCTCCACTTT; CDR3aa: CASSPASGSDYNSPLHF
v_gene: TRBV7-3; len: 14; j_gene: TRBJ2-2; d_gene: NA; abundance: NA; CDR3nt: TGTGCCAGCAGCCCGACAGGGAACACCGGGGAGCTGTTTTTT; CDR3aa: CASSPTGNTGELFF
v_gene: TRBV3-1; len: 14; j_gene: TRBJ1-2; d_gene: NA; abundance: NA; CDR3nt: TGTGCCAGCAGCCGAGGGACGGAGAACTATGGCTACACCTTC; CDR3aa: CASSRGTENYGYTF
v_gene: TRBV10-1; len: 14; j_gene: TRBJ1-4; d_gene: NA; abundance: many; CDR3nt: TGCGCCAGCAGTGAGTCCGCGAGTAATGAAAAACTGTTTTTT; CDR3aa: CASSESASNEKLFF
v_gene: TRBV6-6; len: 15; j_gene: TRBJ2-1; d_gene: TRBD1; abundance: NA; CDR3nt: TGTGCCAGCAGTTACGATCGGACAGGGAACAATGAGCAGTTCTTC; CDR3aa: CASSYDRTGNNEQFF
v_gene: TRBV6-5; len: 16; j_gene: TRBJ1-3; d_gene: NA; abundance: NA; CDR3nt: TGTGCCAGCAGTTACTCTGTCCTATCGACTGGAAACACCATATATTTT; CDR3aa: CASSYSVLSTGNTIYF
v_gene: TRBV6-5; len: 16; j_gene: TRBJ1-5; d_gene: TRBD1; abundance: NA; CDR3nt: TGTGCCAGCAGCCCGAAAGGGGGCTATGGCAATCAGCCCCAGCATTTT; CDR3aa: CASSPKGGYGNQPQHF